The sequence of this T cell receptor (beta chain) was determined in a study of PD-L1 blockade in urothelial cancer. Study information: At 3 weeks after treatment start (second dose) and again at 6 weeks, blood was analyzed.

Germline assignment: CDR1 SEHNR and CDR2 FQNEAQ (reference sequence). CDR3 length: 17 amino acids. V shed 3 bases and J 1 base; nucleotides not matched to a gene: 11. Specified time point: peripheral blood 6 weeks after treatment start. Into every PCR, synthetic TCR analog templates were spiked. Sequencing was performed with immunoSEQ multiplex PCR; in TCRdb, only in-frame clones are kept and a portion is missing. This table holds 120,000 or so clones, around 86% found once. The sample was PBMCs, taken around atezolizumab (anti-PD-L1) treatment. V is TRBV7-9 and J is TRBJ1-2, with TRBD1 matching 7 bases. This TCR was sampled from a man in his fifties with urothelial cancer. The CDR3 loop is CASSFDSGQSSNYGYTF. CDR3 coding DNA: TGTGCCAGCAGCTTCGATTCGGGACAGAGCAGTAACTATGGCTACACCTTC. Full variable domain (outside the CDR3, taken from reference TRBV7-9 and TRBJ1-2): DTGVSQNPRHKITKRGQNVTFRCDPISEHNRLYWYRQTLGQGPEFLTYFQNEAQLEKSRLLSDRFSAERPKGSFSTLEIQRTEQGDSAMYLCASSFDSGQSSNYGYTFGSGTRLTVV.